A selection of T cell receptor beta chains follows, all from one sample in a study of graft-versus-host responses after intestinal transplantation. Using immunoSEQ multiplex PCR, the repertoire was profiled, and TCRdb retains in-frame clones only, with some absent. The sample holds around 4,900 clones, about three quarters seen once. The starting material was ileum tissue, obtained roughly 19 weeks after intestinal transplantation. The receptors originated from a human patient who received an intestinal transplant, so some T cells may come from the graft donor. CDR3s include the opening cysteine and the closing phenylalanine or tryptophan. The D gene is left open where the match is weak. Clone sizes are given selectively: once, few, many, or a class where the clone is expanded.

D: .; size: .; V: TRBV5-1; J: TRBJ1-2; CDR3: CASSLEGPLYGYTF; DNA: TGCGCCAGCAGCTTGGAGGGACCGCTCTATGGCTACACCTTC
D: TRBD2; size: .; V: TRBV7-2; J: TRBJ2-1; CDR3: CASSLAVMLAGDDEQFF; DNA: TGTGCCAGCAGCTTAGCGGTGATGCTAGCGGGAGACGATGAGCAGTTCTTC
D: .; size: .; V: TRBV6-1; J: TRBJ2-7; CDR3: CATGDGGEQYF; DNA: TGTGCCACAGGGGATGGAGGCGAGCAGTACTTC
D: .; size: .; V: TRBV9; J: TRBJ2-7; CDR3: CASSADSFPYEQYF; DNA: TGTGCCAGCAGCGCCGACAGTTTCCCCTACGAGCAGTACTTC
D: .; size: .; V: TRBV7-2; J: TRBJ1-1; CDR3: CASSLFFRETEAFF; DNA: TGTGCCAGCAGCCTATTTTTCAGGGAGACTGAAGCTTTCTTT
D: .; size: few; V: TRBV5-1; J: TRBJ2-5; CDR3: CASRYGDGIFETQYF; DNA: TGCGCCAGCCGATATGGGGACGGGATCTTTGAGACCCAGTACTTC
D: .; size: few; V: TRBV9; J: TRBJ2-1; CDR3: CASSVEDLNEQFF; DNA: TGTGCCAGCAGCGTAGAGGACTTAAATGAGCAGTTCTTC
D: TRBD2; size: .; V: TRBV10-1; J: TRBJ2-2; CDR3: CASSEGLANTGELFF; DNA: TGCGCCAGCAGTGAGGGACTAGCGAACACCGGGGAGCTGTTTTTT
D: TRBD1; size: .; V: TRBV7-2; J: TRBJ1-4; CDR3: CASSLAPGQGGKLFF; DNA: TGTGCCAGCAGCTTAGCGCCCGGACAGGGAGGAAAACTGTTTTTT
D: .; size: .; V: TRBV10-2; J: TRBJ1-1; CDR3: CASSDPDPGDEAFF; DNA: TGCGCCAGCAGTGATCCCGACCCCGGGGACGAAGCTTTCTTT
D: TRBD2; size: .; V: TRBV30; J: TRBJ2-3; CDR3: CAWTRLAGGPDTQYF; DNA: TGTGCCTGGACGAGACTAGCGGGAGGGCCAGATACGCAGTATTTT
D: .; size: .; V: TRBV28; J: TRBJ2-5; CDR3: CASRSSGIRETQYF; DNA: TGTGCCAGCAGAAGCTCAGGGATTCGAGAGACCCAGTACTTC
D: .; size: .; V: TRBV9; J: TRBJ2-2; CDR3: CASSVQTDEAGELFF; DNA: TGTGCCAGCAGCGTCCAGACCGACGAAGCCGGGGAGCTGTTTTTT
D: TRBD2; size: .; V: TRBV6-6; J: TRBJ2-7; CDR3: CASSLSGQTYEQYF; DNA: TGTGCCAGCAGTCTTAGCGGGCAAACCTACGAGCAGTACTTC
D: TRBD2; size: .; V: TRBV25-1; J: TRBJ2-2; CDR3: CASSVLAGANTGELFF; DNA: TGTGCCAGCAGTGTGCTAGCGGGGGCGAACACCGGGGAGCTGTTTTTT
D: .; size: .; V: TRBV6-1; J: TRBJ2-7; CDR3: CASSENGGGAYEQYF; DNA: TGTGCCAGCAGTGAAAACGGAGGGGGCGCCTACGAGCAGTACTTC
D: TRBD1; size: .; V: TRBV25-1; J: TRBJ2-7; CDR3: CASSVARGLSYEQYF; DNA: TGTGCCAGCAGTGTGGCAAGGGGGCTATCCTACGAGCAGTACTTC
D: .; size: .; V: TRBV21-1; J: TRBJ2-3; CDR3: CASEILQKPSSGKSDTQYF; DNA: TGTGCCAGCGAAATCCTGCAAAAACCTTCCAGTGGGAAATCAGATACGCAGTATTTT
D: TRBD2; size: .; V: TRBV18; J: TRBJ2-1; CDR3: CASSSGGQHNEQFF; DNA: TGTGCCAGCTCCTCGGGAGGACAACACAATGAGCAGTTCTTC
D: .; size: .; V: TRBV2; J: TRBJ1-4; CDR3: CASRPNPGAEKLFF; DNA: TGTGCCAGCAGGCCCAACCCCGGGGCTGAAAAACTGTTTTTT
D: TRBD1; size: .; V: TRBV18; J: TRBJ2-2; CDR3: CASSRTGVEANTGELFF; DNA: TGTGCCAGCTCACGGACAGGGGTAGAAGCGAACACCGGGGAGCTGTTTTTT
D: .; size: few; V: TRBV7-2; J: TRBJ1-2; CDR3: CASTPSYGTANGYTF; DNA: TGTGCCAGCACCCCATCCTACGGGACGGCAAATGGCTACACCTTC
D: .; size: .; V: TRBV30; J: TRBJ2-7; CDR3: CASPTGSSYEQYF; DNA: TGTGCCTCGCCGACAGGTTCCTCCTACGAGCAGTACTTC
D: .; size: .; V: TRBV27; J: TRBJ2-7; CDR3: CASSLSWGEGNEQYF; DNA: TGTGCCAGCAGTTTGAGCTGGGGCGAGGGGAACGAGCAGTACTTC
D: TRBD2; size: .; V: TRBV25-1; J: TRBJ2-1; CDR3: CASSEVAGKEEQFF; DNA: TGTGCCAGCAGTGAGGTAGCGGGAAAGGAGGAGCAGTTCTTC
D: .; size: .; V: TRBV9; J: TRBJ1-1; CDR3: CASSVGVGNTEAFF; DNA: TGTGCCAGCAGCGTAGGGGTGGGGAACACTGAAGCTTTCTTT
D: TRBD2; size: .; V: TRBV2; J: TRBJ2-2; CDR3: CASSDLAGVATGELFF; DNA: TGTGCCAGCAGTGACCTAGCGGGAGTGGCCACCGGGGAGCTGTTTTTT
D: .; size: .; V: TRBV4-2; J: TRBJ1-2; CDR3: CASSQEGVKYYGYTF; DNA: TGTGCCAGCAGCCAAGAAGGGGTCAAGTACTATGGCTACACCTTC
D: TRBD1; size: .; V: TRBV5-1; J: TRBJ1-1; CDR3: CASNKQGARTEAFF; DNA: TGCGCCAGCAACAAACAGGGGGCGAGAACTGAAGCTTTCTTT
D: TRBD1; size: .; V: TRBV7-9; J: TRBJ1-1; CDR3: CASSLPWTGRDDTEAFF; DNA: TGTGCCAGCAGCTTACCATGGACAGGGAGGGACGACACTGAAGCTTTCTTT
D: TRBD1; size: .; V: TRBV28; J: TRBJ1-4; CDR3: CASSLEGAATNEKLFF; DNA: TGTGCCAGCAGTTTAGAGGGGGCGGCAACCAATGAAAAACTGTTTTTT
D: TRBD2; size: once; V: TRBV7-2; J: TRBJ2-1; CDR3: CASSLPREWGYNEQFF; DNA: TGTGCCAGCAGCTTACCGCGGGAGTGGGGTTACAATGAGCAGTTCTTC
D: TRBD1; size: large; V: TRBV15; J: TRBJ2-7; CDR3: CATSRRGDSNYEQYF; DNA: TGTGCCACCAGCAGAAGAGGGGACAGCAACTACGAGCAGTACTTC
D: .; size: .; V: TRBV7-2; J: TRBJ1-5; CDR3: CASSRDLNQPQHF; DNA: TGTGCCAGCAGCCGGGACCTCAATCAGCCCCAGCATTTT
D: .; size: .; V: TRBV5-1; J: TRBJ2-7; CDR3: CASSLAGGDYEQYF; DNA: TGCGCCAGCAGCTTGGCCGGGGGTGACTACGAGCAGTACTTC
D: .; size: few; V: TRBV7-2; J: TRBJ1-2; CDR3: CASSGNTYYGYTF; DNA: TGTGCCAGCAGCGGTAACACCTACTATGGCTACACCTTC
D: .; size: .; V: TRBV5-8; J: TRBJ1-6; CDR3: CASSFPNSPLHF; DNA: TGTGCCAGCAGCTTCCCGAATTCACCCCTCCACTTT
D: TRBD1; size: few; V: TRBV19; J: TRBJ2-7; CDR3: CASSTHLDRGSYEQYF; DNA: TGTGCCAGTTCCACCCACTTAGACAGGGGATCCTACGAGCAGTACTTC
D: .; size: .; V: TRBV5-7; J: TRBJ2-3; CDR3: CASSSTRSDTQYF; DNA: TGTGCCAGCAGCTCTACAAGAAGTGATACGCAGTATTTT
D: TRBD2; size: .; V: TRBV30; J: TRBJ2-1; CDR3: CAGTSGNYNEQFF; DNA: TGTGCCGGTACTAGCGGGAACTACAATGAGCAGTTCTTC
D: TRBD2; size: .; V: TRBV6-5; J: TRBJ2-1; CDR3: CASTPAGVYNEQFF; DNA: TGTGCCAGCACCCCAGCGGGAGTCTACAATGAGCAGTTCTTC
D: .; size: once; V: TRBV19; J: TRBJ1-1; CDR3: CASHRGGRAEAFF; DNA: TGTGCCTCCCATCGTGGGGGGAGGGCTGAAGCTTTCTTT
D: .; size: once; V: TRBV27; J: TRBJ1-6; CDR3: CASSSPLHF; DNA: TGTGCCAGCAGTTCACCCCTCCACTTT
D: TRBD1; size: .; V: TRBV2; J: TRBJ1-6; CDR3: CASSGQGNNSPLHF; DNA: TGTGCCAGCAGTGGACAGGGAAATAATTCACCCCTCCACTTT
D: TRBD1; size: .; V: TRBV6-1; J: TRBJ1-2; CDR3: CASSEAVTGGHYGYTF; DNA: TGTGCCAGCAGTGAAGCAGTGACAGGGGGCCACTATGGCTACACCTTC